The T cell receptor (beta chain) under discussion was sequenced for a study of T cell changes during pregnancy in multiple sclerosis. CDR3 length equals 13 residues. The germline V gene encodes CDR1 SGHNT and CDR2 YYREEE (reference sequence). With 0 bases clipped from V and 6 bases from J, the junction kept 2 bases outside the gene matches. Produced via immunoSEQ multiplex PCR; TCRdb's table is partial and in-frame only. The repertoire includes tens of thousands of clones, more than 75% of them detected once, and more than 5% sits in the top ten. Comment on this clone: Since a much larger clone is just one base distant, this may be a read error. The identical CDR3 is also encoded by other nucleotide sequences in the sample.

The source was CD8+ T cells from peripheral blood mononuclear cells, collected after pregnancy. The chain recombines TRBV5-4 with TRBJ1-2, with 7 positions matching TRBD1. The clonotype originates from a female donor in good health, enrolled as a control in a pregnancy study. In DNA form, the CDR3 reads TGTGCCAGCAGCTTGGCGGGGACAGATGGCTACACCTTC. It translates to CASSLAGTDGYTF.